These 8 T cell receptor beta chains were sequenced from one sample in a study of blood T cell repertoires in COVID-19. Measured with immunoSEQ multiplex PCR; TCRdb has only the in-frame clones, and not every one. The table has 300,000 to 450,000 clones, approximately 87% seen once. What was sequenced was peripheral blood. These receptors were obtained from a woman aged 55 to 70 with COVID-19, enrolled during active disease.

This chain's CDR3 is CASSRTGTGAFEQYF. In DNA, the CDR3 is TGTGCCAGCAGCCGAACCGGGACAGGGGCTTTCGAGCAGTACTTC. The chain recombines TRBV27 with TRBJ2-7; 10 bases line up with TRBD1. Germline CDR1 is MNHEY and CDR2 is SMNVEV (reference sequence). V was clipped by 6 bases and J by 6 bases; unmatched bases: 11. This CDR3 is built from 15 residues.

The rearrangement uses TRBV6-5 and TRBJ1-2; D ambiguous. Trimming took 2 bases from V and 0 from J, leaving 7 bases between them. Germline assignment: CDR1 MNHEY and CDR2 SVGAGI. This CDR3 is 14 amino acids long. CDR3 residues: CASSYRETNYGYTF. The CDR3 DNA follows: TGTGCCAGCAGTTACCGGGAAACTAACTATGGCTACACCTTC.

The chain links TRBV7-2 to TRBJ2-3; 12 nucleotides agree with TRBD2. Unmatched junction bases numbered 14, after V lost 2 bases and J lost 5 bases. Per the germline V gene, CDR1 is SGHTA and CDR2 is FQGNSA. The CDR3 contains 19 residues. The CDR3 protein is CASSLRAGTSGGSGDTQYF. The CDR3 DNA sequence: TGTGCCAGCAGCTTAAGGGCGGGAACTAGCGGGGGGTCAGGAGATACGCAGTATTTT. Full variable domain (remainder filled in from reference TRBV7-2 and TRBJ2-3): GAGVSQSPSNKVTEKGKDVELRCDPISGHTALYWYRQSLGQGLEFLIYFQGNSAPDKSGLPSDRFSAERTGGSVSTLTIQRTQQEDSAVYLCASSLRAGTSGGSGDTQYFGPGTRLTVL.

The V and J genes are TRBV6-5 and TRBJ2-1; 14 bases map to TRBD2. Germline trimming cut 6 bases from V and 7 bases from J; bases unmatched to any gene: 5. This CDR3 comprises 15 residues. Germline CDR1 is MNHEY and CDR2 is SVGAGI. The CDR3, as DNA: TGTGCCAGCAGATCGACTAGCGGGGGGGTTAATGAGCAGTTCTTC. It specifies CASRSTSGGVNEQFF.

The chain employs TRBV9 and TRBJ1-2, with D possibly matching TRBD1 (5 bases). V lost 0 bases, J lost 3 bases, and 12 bases lay in between. In germline, CDR1 is SGDLS, CDR2 YYNGEE. The CDR3 is made up of 15 amino acids. The CDR3 nucleotides read TGTGCCAGCAGCGTAGCGGCAGGGTCGCACTATGGCTACACCTTC. It specifies CASSVAAGSHYGYTF.

V is TRBV11-2 and J is TRBJ1-2; D might be TRBD1 (5 bases). CDR1 and CDR2 (germline): SGHAT, FQNNGV. Trimming stripped 2 bases from V and 4 bases from J, with 14 bases between. This CDR3 is 15 amino acids long. CDR3 coding DNA: TGTGCCAGCAGCTTATATGGGGGAGGGTCCTATGGCTACACCTTC. It translates to CASSLYGGGSYGYTF.

The V gene is TRBV7-2, the J gene TRBJ1-6; no clear D gene. The CDR3 contains 14 residues. Trimming took 0 bases from V and 10 from J, leaving 10 bases between them. The germline gives CDR1 SGHTA, CDR2 FQGNSA. CDR3 in amino acids: CASSLAGVKSPLHF. The CDR3 bases are TGTGCCAGCAGCTTAGCAGGAGTCAAATCACCCCTCCACTTT.

The chain carries TRBV7-3 and TRBJ2-3, with 10 bases matching TRBD1. J gave up 1 base and V 5 bases, and 9 bases lay outside the gene matches. Germline lookup yields CDR1 SGHTA and CDR2 FQGTGA. There are 17 residues in the CDR3. For the CDR3, the DNA is TGTGCCAGCAGCCGACAGACAGGGGGCATTGGCACAGATACGCAGTATTTT. Translated, it gives CASSRQTGGIGTDTQYF.